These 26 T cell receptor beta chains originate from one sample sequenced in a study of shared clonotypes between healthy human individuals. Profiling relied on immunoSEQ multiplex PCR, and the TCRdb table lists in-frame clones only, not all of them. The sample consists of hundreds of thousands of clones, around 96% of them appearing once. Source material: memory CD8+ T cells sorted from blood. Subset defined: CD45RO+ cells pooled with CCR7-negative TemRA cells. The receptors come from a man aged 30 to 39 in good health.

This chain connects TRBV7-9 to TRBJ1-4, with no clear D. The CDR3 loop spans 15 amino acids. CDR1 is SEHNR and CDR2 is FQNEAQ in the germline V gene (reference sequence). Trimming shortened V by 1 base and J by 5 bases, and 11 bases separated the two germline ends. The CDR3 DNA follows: TGTGCCAGCAGCTTAGAAGCCGCCCTAAATGAAAAACTGTTTTTT. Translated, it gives CASSLEAALNEKLFF.

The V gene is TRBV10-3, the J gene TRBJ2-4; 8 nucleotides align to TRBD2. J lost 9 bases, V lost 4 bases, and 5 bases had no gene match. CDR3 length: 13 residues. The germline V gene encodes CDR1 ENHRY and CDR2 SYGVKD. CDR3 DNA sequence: TGTGCCATCAGTGGTAGCGGGATGGGCATTCAGTACTTC. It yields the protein CAISGSGMGIQYF.

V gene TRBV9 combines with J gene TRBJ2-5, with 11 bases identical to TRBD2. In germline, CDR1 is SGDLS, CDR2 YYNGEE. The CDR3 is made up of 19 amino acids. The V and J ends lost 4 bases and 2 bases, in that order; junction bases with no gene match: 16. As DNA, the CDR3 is TGTGCCAGCAGCTTTACACCCGGGACTAGCGGAATTGGTCAAGAGACCCAGTACTTC. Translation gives CASSFTPGTSGIGQETQYF.

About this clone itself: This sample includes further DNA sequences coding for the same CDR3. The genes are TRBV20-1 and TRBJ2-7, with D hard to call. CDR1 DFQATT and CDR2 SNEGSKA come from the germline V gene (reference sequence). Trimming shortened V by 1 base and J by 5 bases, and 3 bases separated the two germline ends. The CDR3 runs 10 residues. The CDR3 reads CSARGNEQYF. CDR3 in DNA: TGCAGTGCTAGAGGGAACGAGCAGTACTTC.

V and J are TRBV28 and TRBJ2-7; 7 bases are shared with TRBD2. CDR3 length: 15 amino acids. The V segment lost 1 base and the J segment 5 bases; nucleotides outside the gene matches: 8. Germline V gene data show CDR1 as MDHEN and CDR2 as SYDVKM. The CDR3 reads CASSLSAGSIDEQYF. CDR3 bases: TGTGCCAGCAGTTTATCAGCGGGAAGCATTGACGAGCAGTACTTC.

The chain's CDR3 is CASSPTGRGEQYF. The DNA of the CDR3 is TGTGCCAGCAGTCCTACAGGGAGAGGCGAGCAGTACTTC. The chain recombines TRBV6-5 with TRBJ2-7, with a tentative D call TRBD1 (6 bases). V lost 5 bases and J 6 bases, leaving 14 bases between the germline ends. CDR3 length equals 13 residues. CDR1 is MNHEY and CDR2 is SVGAGI in the germline V gene.

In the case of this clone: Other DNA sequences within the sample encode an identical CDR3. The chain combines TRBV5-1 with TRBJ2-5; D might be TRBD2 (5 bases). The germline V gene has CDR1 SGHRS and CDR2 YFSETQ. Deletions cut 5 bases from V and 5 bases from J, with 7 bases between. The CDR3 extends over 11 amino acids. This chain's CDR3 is CASSSGETQYF. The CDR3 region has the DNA TGCGCCAGCAGTTCGGGGGAGACCCAGTACTTC.

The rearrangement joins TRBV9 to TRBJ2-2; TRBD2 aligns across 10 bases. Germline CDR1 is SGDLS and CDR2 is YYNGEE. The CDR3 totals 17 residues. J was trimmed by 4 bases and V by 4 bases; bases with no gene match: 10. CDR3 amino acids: CASSPFKREGLTGELFF. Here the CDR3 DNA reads TGTGCCAGCAGCCCCTTCAAGCGGGAGGGCCTCACCGGGGAGCTGTTTTTT. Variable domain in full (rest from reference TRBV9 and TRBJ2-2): DSGVTQTPKHLITATGQRVTLRCSPRSGDLSVYWYQQSLDQGLQFLIQYYNGEERAKGNILERFSAQQFPDLHSELNLSSLELGDSALYFCASSPFKREGLTGELFFGEGSRLTVL.

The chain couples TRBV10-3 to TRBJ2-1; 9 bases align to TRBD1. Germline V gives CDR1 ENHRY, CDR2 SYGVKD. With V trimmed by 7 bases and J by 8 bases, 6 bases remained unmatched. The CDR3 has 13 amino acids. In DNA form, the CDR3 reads TGTGCCATCAAAGGCGGACAGGGGTATGAGCAGTTCTTC. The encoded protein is CAIKGGQGYEQFF.

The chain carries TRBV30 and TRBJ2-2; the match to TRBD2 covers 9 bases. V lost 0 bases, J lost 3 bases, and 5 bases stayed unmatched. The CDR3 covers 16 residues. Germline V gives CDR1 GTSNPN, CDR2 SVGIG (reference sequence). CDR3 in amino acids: CAWSVWTSAHTGELFF. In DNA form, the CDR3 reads TGTGCCTGGAGTGTATGGACTAGCGCCCACACCGGGGAGCTGTTTTTT.

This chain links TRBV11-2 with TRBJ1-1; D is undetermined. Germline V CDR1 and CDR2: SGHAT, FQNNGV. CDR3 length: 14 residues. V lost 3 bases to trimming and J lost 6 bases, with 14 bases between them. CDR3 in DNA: TGTGCCAGCAGCTTTGATGGGATAAGCGCTGAAGCTTTCTTT. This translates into CASSFDGISAEAFF.

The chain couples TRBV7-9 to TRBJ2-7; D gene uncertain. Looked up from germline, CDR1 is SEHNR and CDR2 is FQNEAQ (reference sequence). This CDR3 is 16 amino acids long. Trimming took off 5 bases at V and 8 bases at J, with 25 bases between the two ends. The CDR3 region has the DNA TGTGCCAGCAGCCCAAAAGACCGACAAGATTTTTCGAAGCAGTACTTC. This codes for CASSPKDRQDFSKQYF.

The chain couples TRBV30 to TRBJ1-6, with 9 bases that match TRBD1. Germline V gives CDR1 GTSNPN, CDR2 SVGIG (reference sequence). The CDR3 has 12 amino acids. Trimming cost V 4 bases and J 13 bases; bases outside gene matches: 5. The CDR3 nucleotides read TGTGCCTGGACCACCGGGACAGGGCCCCTCCACTTT. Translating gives CAWTTGTGPLHF.

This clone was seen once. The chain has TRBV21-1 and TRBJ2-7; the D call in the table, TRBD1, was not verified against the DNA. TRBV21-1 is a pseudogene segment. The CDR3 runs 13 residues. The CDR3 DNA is TGTGCCAGCAGCAAAGTCATCAGGCGCGAGCAGTACTTC. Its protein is CASSKVIRREQYF.

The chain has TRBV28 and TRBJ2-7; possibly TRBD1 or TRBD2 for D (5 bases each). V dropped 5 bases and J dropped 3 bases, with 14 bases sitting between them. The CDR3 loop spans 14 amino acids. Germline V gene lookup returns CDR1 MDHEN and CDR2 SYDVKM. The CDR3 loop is CASSDEGRDYEQYF. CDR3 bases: TGTGCCAGCAGTGACGAGGGCAGGGACTACGAGCAGTACTTC. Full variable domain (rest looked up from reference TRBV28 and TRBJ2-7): DVKVTQSSRYLVKRTGEKVFLECVQDMDHENMFWYRQDPGLGLRLIYFSYDVKMKEKGDIPEGYSVSREKKERFSLILESASTNQTSMYLCASSDEGRDYEQYFGPGTRLTVT.

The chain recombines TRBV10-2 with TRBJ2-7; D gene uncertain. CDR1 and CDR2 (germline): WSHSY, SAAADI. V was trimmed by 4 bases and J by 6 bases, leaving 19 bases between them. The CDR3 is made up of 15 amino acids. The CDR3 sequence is CASSGTAASDLEQYF. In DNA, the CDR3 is TGCGCCAGCAGTGGGACGGCCGCCTCAGACCTCGAGCAGTACTTC.

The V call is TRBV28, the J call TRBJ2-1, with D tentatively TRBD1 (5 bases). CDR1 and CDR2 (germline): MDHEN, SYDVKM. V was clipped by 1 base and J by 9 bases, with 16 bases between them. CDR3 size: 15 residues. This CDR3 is CASSLSYKGESEQFF. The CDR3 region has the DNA TGTGCCAGCAGTTTATCCTATAAAGGGGAATCTGAGCAGTTCTTC.

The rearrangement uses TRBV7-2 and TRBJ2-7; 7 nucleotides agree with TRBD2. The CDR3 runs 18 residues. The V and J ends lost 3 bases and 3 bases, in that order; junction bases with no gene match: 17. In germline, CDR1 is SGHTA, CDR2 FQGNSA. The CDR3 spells CASSFSPGSGPFNYEQYF. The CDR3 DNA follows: TGTGCCAGCAGCTTTAGCCCGGGTAGCGGGCCTTTTAACTACGAGCAGTACTTC.

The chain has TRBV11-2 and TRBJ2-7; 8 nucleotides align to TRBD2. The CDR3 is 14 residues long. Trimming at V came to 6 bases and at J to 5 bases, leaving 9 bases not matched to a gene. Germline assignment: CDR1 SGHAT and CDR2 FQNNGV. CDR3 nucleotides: TGTGCCAGCAGATCGCGGGGGGACATCCACGAGCAGTACTTC. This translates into CASRSRGDIHEQYF.

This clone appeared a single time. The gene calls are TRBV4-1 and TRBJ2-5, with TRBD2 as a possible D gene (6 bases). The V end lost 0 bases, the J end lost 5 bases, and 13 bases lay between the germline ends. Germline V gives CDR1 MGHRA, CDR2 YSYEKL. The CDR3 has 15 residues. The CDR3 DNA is TGCGCCAGCAGCCAAGATCTACGGGAGCGCGAGACCCAGTACTTC. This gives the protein CASSQDLRERETQYF.

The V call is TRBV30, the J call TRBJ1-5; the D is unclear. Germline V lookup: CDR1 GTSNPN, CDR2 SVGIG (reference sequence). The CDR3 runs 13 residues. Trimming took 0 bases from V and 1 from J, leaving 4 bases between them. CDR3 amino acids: CAWSVNSNQPQHF. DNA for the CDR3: TGTGCCTGGAGTGTAAACAGCAATCAGCCCCAGCATTTT.

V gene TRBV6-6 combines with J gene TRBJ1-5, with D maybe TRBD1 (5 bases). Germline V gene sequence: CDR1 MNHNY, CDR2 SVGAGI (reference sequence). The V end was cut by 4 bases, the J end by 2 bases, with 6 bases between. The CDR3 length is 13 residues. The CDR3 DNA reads TGTGCCAGCAGTTCACAGGGCAATCAGCCCCAGCATTTT. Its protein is CASSSQGNQPQHF.

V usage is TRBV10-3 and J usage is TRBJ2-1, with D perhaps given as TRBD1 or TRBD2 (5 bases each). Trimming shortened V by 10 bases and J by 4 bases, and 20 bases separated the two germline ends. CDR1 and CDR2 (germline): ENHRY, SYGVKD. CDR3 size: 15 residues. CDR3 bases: TGTGCCACCTTCTCTACCAGGGACGGATACAATGAGCAGTTCTTC. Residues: CATFSTRDGYNEQFF.

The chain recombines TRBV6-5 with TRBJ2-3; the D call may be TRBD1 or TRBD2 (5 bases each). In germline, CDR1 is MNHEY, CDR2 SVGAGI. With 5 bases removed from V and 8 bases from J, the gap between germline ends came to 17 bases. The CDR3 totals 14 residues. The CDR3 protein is CASSTDPPGRTQYF. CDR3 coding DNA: TGTGCCAGCAGTACGGACCCCCCGGGACGTACGCAGTATTTT.

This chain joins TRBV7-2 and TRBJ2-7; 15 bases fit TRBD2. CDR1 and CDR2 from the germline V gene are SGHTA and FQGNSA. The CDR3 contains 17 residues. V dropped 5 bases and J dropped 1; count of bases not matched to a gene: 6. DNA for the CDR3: TGTGCCAGCAGCCAGGGACTAGCGGGAGGTATATCCTACGAGCAGTACTTC. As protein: CASSQGLAGGISYEQYF.

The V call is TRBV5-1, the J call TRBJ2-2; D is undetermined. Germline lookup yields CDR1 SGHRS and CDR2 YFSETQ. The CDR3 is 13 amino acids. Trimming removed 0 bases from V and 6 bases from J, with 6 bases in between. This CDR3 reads CASSLGGPGELFF. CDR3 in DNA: TGCGCCAGCAGCTTGGGCGGTCCCGGGGAGCTGTTTTTT.